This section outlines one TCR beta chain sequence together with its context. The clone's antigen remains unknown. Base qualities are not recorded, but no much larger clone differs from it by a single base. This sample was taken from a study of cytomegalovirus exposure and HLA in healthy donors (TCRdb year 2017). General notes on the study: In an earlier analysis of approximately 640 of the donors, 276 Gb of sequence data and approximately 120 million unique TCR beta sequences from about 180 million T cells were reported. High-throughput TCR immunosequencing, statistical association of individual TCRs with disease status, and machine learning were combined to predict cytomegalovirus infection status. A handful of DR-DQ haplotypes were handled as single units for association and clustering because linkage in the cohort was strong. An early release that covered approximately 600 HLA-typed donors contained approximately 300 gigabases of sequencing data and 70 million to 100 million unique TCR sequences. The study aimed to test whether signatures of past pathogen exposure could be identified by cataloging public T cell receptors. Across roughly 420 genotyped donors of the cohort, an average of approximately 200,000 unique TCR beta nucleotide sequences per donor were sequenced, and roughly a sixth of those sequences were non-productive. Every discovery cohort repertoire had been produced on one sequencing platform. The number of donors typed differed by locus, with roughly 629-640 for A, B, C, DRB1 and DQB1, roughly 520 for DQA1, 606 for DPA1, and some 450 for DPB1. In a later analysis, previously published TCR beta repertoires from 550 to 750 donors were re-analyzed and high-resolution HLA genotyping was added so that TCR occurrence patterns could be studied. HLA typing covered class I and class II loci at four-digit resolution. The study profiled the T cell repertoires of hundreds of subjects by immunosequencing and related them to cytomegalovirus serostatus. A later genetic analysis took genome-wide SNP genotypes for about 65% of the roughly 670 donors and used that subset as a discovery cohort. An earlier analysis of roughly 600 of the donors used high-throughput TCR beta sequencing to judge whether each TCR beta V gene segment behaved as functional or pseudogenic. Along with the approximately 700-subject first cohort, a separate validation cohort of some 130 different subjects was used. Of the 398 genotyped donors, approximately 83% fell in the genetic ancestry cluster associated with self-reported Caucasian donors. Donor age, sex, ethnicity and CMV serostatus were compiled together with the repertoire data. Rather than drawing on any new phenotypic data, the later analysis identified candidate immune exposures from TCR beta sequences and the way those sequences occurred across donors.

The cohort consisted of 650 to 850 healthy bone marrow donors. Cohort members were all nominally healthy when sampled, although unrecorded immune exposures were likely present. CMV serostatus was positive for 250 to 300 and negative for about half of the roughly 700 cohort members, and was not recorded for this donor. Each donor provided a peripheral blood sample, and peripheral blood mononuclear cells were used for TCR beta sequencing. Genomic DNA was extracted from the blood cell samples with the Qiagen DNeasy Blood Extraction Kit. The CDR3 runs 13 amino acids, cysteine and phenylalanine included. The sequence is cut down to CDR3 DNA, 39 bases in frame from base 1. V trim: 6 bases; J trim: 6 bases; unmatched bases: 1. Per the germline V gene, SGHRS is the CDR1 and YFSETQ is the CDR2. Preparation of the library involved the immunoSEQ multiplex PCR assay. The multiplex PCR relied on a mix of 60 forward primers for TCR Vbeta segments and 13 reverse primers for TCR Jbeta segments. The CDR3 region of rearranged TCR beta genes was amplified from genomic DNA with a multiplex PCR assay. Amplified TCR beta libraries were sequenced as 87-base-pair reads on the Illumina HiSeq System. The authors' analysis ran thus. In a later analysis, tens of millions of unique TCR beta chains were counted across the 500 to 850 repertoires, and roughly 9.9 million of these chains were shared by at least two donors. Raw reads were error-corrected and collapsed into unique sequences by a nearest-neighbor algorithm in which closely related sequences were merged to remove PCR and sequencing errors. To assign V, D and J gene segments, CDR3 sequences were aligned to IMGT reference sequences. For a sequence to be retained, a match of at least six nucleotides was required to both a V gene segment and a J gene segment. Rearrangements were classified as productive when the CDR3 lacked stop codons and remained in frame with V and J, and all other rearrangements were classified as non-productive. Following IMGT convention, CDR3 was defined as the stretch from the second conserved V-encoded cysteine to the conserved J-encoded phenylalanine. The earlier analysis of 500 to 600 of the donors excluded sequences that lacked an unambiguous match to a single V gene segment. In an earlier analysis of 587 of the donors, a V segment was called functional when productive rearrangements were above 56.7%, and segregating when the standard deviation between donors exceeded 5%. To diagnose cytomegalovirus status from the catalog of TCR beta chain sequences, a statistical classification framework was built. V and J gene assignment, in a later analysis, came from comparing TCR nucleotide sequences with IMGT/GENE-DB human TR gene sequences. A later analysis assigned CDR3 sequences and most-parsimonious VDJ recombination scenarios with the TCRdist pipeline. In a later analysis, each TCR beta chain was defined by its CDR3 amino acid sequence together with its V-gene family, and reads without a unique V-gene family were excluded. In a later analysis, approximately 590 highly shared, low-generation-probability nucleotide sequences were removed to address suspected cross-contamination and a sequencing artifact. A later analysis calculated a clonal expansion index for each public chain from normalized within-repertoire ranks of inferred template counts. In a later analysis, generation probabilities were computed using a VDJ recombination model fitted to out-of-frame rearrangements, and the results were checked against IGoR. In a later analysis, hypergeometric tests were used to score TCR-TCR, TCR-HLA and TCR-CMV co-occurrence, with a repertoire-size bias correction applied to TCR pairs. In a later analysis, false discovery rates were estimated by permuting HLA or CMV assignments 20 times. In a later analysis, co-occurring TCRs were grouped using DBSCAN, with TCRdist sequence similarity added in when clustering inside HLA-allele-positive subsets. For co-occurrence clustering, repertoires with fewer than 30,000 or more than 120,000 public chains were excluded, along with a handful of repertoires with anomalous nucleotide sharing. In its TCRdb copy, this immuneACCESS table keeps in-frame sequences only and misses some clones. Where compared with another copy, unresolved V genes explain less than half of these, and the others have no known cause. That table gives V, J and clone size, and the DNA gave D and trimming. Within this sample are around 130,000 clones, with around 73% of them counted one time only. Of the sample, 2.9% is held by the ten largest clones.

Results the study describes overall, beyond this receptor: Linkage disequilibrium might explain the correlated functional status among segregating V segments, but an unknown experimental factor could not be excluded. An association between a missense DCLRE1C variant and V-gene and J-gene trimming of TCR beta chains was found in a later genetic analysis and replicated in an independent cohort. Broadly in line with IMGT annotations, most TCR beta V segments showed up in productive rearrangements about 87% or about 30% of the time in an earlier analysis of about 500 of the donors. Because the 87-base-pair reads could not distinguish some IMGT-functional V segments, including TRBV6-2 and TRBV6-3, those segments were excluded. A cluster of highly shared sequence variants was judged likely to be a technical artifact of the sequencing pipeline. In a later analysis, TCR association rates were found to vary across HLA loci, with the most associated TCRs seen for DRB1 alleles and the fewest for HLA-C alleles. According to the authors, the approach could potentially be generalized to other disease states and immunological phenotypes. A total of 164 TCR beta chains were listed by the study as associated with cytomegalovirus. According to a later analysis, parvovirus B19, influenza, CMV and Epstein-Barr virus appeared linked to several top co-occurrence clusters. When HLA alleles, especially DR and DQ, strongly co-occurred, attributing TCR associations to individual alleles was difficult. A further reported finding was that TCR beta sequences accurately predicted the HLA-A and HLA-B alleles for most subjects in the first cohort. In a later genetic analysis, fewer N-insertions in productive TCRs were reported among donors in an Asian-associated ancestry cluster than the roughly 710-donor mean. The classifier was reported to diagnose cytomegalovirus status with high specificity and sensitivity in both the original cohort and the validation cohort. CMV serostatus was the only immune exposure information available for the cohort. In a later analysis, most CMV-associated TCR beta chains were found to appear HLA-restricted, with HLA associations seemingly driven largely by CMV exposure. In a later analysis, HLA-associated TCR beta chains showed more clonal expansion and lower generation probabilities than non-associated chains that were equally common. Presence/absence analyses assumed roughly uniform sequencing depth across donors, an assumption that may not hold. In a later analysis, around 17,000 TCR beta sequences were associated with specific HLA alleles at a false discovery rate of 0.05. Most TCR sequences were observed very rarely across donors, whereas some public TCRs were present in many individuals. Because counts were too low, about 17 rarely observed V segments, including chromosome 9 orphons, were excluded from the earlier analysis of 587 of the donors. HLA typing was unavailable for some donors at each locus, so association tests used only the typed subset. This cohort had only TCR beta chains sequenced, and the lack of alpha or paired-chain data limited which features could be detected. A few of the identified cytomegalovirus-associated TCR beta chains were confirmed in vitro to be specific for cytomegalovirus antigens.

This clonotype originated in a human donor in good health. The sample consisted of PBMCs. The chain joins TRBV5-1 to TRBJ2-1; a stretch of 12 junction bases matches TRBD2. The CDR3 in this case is CASTLAGGNEQFF. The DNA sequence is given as TGCGCCAGCACACTAGCGGGAGGCAATGAGCAGTTCTTC.